These 20 T cell receptor beta chains came from one sample sequenced in a study of cytomegalovirus exposure and HLA in healthy donors. Produced via immunoSEQ multiplex PCR; TCRdb's table is partial and in-frame only. The sample gives some 130,000 clones, approximately 80% of which show up once; approximately 30% is in the top ten. The sequenced sample was PBMCs. These receptors all come from a young man in good health and CMV-seropositive.

The sample holds one count of this clone. The chain carries TRBV18 and TRBJ2-6; D ambiguous. V dropped 3 bases and J dropped 4 bases, with 16 bases sitting between them. Germline V gives CDR1 KGHSH, CDR2 LQKENI. This CDR3 has 17 residues. The CDR3 coding sequence is TGTGCCAGCTCACCCTCCGCCGCCACAATGGGGGCCAACGTCCTGACTTTC. This sequence encodes CASSPSAATMGANVLTF.

The V and J genes are TRBV5-1 and TRBJ2-2; D remains unclear. The CDR3 is made up of 15 amino acids. The germline V gene encodes CDR1 SGHRS and CDR2 YFSETQ. Deletions cut 0 bases from V and 0 bases from J, with 6 bases between. In nucleotides, the CDR3 is TGCGCCAGCAGCTTGGCCCAGGCGAACACCGGGGAGCTGTTTTTT. Translated: CASSLAQANTGELFF.

The V and J genes are TRBV5-6 and TRBJ1-1, with 10 bases matching TRBD1. This CDR3 spans 16 amino acids. The germline gives CDR1 SGHDT, CDR2 YYEEEE. Unmatched junction bases numbered 9, after V lost 2 bases and J lost 5 bases. The CDR3 DNA reads TGTGCCAGCAGCTTCACCGCCGGGACAGGGGCTACTGAAGCTTTCTTT. Translated, it gives CASSFTAGTGATEAFF. The variable domain in full, completed from reference TRBV5-6 and TRBJ1-1, reads DAGVTQSPTHLIKTRGQQVTLRCSPKSGHDTVSWYQQALGQGPQFIFQYYEEEERQRGNFPDRFSGHQFPNYSSELNVNALLLGDSALYLCASSFTAGTGATEAFFGQGTRLTVV.

CDR3 in DNA: TGTGCCAGCAGCACGGGACAGTATAATTCACCCCTCCACTTT. Protein product: CASSTGQYNSPLHF. This chain joins TRBV7-2 and TRBJ1-6; 7 bases are a match to TRBD1. Germline-derived CDR1 and CDR2 are SGHTA and FQGNSA. Trimming cost V 5 bases and J 4 bases; bases outside gene matches: 2. The CDR3 sequence is 14 residues long.

The V and J genes are TRBV4-2 and TRBJ2-2; 10 positions match TRBD2. The CDR3 contains 17 residues. After removal of 0 bases from V and 8 bases from J, the junction contained 9 bases not matched to a gene. Germline V CDR1 and CDR2: LGHNA, YNFKEQ. The CDR3 protein is CASSQERAGGPQGELFF. CDR3 in DNA: TGTGCCAGCAGCCAAGAACGAGCGGGGGGGCCTCAAGGGGAGCTGTTTTTT.

This clone was picked up one time. The chain combines TRBV27 with TRBJ2-2; the D gene is possibly TRBD2 (5 bases). Between the trimmed V and J ends, which lost 8 bases and 5 bases, there was a span of 15 bases. The CDR3 is made up of 14 amino acids. CDR1 is MNHEY, CDR2 SMNVEV, per germline (reference sequence). CDR3 coding DNA: TGTGCCAGCCGAGTCGGGGTCGGGACCGGGGAGCTGTTTTTT. Translation gives CASRVGVGTGELFF.

The V and J genes are TRBV5-1 and TRBJ2-1; D perhaps matches TRBD1 (6 bases). The ends were cut back, 2 bases at V and 4 bases at J, with 7 bases in the middle. The CDR3 is made up of 13 amino acids. Germline-derived CDR1 and CDR2 are SGHRS and YFSETQ. The CDR3 protein is CASSFTGYNEQFF. The CDR3 region has the DNA TGCGCCAGCAGCTTTACAGGGTACAATGAGCAGTTCTTC. Looking up the rest from reference TRBV5-1 and TRBJ2-1 gives the full variable domain: KAGVTQTPRYLIKTRGQQVTLSCSPISGHRSVSWYQQTPGQGLQFLFEYFSETQRNKGNFPGRFSGRQFSNSRSEMNVSTLELGDSALYLCASSFTGYNEQFFGPGTRLTVL.

The genes are TRBV9 and TRBJ2-2; no clear D. This CDR3 is built from 14 residues. V was cut by 3 bases and J by 1 base, with 7 bases left in between. CDR1 is SGDLS, CDR2 YYNGEE, per germline. The CDR3 reads CASSAQLNTGELFF. The CDR3 DNA reads as TGTGCCAGCAGCGCTCAGTTGAACACCGGGGAGCTGTTTTTT. The full variable domain, rest sourced from reference TRBV9 and TRBJ2-2, is DSGVTQTPKHLITATGQRVTLRCSPRSGDLSVYWYQQSLDQGLQFLIQYYNGEERAKGNILERFSAQQFPDLHSELNLSSLELGDSALYFCASSAQLNTGELFFGEGSRLTVL.

The chain has TRBV2 and TRBJ1-4; possibly TRBD1 for D (6 bases). The V gene's germline CDR1 is SNHLY and CDR2 FYNNEI. The CDR3 has 14 residues. V lost 6 bases to trimming and J lost 3 bases, with 11 bases between them. This CDR3 is CASRTQGANEKLFF. The CDR3, as DNA: TGTGCCAGCAGGACACAGGGAGCTAATGAAAAACTGTTTTTT.

The chain couples TRBV5-6 to TRBJ2-7; TRBD1 agrees at 8 bases. The J segment lost 2 bases and the V segment lost 4 bases, leaving 8 bases of the junction unmatched. Germline V gene lookup returns CDR1 SGHDT and CDR2 YYEEEE. This CDR3 is 15 amino acids long. The CDR3: CASSGDRGNPYEQYF. As DNA, the CDR3 is TGTGCCAGCAGCGGTGACAGGGGAAACCCCTACGAGCAGTACTTC.

The chain employs TRBV2 and TRBJ2-2, with TRBD1 matching over 8 bases. The J segment lost 10 bases and the V segment lost 5 bases, leaving 9 bases of the junction unmatched. The germline CDR1 and CDR2 sequences are SNHLY and FYNNEI. The CDR3 covers 14 residues. The CDR3 loop is CASSRDRRLLELFF. Here the CDR3 DNA reads TGTGCCAGCAGTAGGGACAGGCGACTTTTGGAGCTGTTTTTT.

This rearrangement joins TRBV5-6 to TRBJ1-2; unclear D gene. This CDR3 comprises 13 residues. The V and J ends lost 3 bases and 2 bases respectively, with 8 bases between them. Germline V lookup: CDR1 SGHDT, CDR2 YYEEEE. The CDR3 coding sequence is TGTGCCAGCAGCTACGGCGGAAACTATGGCTACACCTTC. Amino acids: CASSYGGNYGYTF. Full variable domain (outside the CDR3, taken from reference TRBV5-6 and TRBJ1-2): DAGVTQSPTHLIKTRGQQVTLRCSPKSGHDTVSWYQQALGQGPQFIFQYYEEEERQRGNFPDRFSGHQFPNYSSELNVNALLLGDSALYLCASSYGGNYGYTFGSGTRLTVV.

This clone has a handful of counts. Different DNA sequences within this sample yield the same CDR3. This chain connects TRBV4-3 to TRBJ2-7; 11 nucleotides align to TRBD2. The trim removed 1 base at V and 4 bases at J, leaving 6 bases unmatched. The CDR3 loop spans 16 amino acids. CDR1 and CDR2 (germline): LGHNA, YSLEER. The CDR3 here is CASSQVLAGGPYEQYF. CDR3 in DNA: TGCGCCAGCAGCCAAGTTTTAGCGGGGGGGCCGTACGAGCAGTACTTC.

V gene TRBV29-1 combines with J gene TRBJ2-2, with 7 bases identical to TRBD1. Germline CDR1 reads SQVTM; CDR2 reads ANQGSEA. This CDR3 comprises 14 residues. CDR3 in DNA: TGCAGTGTCTTTGGGACAGAAAACACCGGGGAGCTGTTTTTT. Amino acid sequence: CSVFGTENTGELFF.

This chain links TRBV6-1 with TRBJ1-3; D not resolved. Trimming left V 1 base short and J 0 bases short, with 13 bases between. Per the germline V gene, CDR1 is MNHNS and CDR2 is SASEGT. CDR3 size: 17 residues. CDR3 amino acids: CASSEGSAGDSGNTIYF. In DNA, the CDR3 is TGTGCCAGCAGTGAAGGTTCGGCGGGCGACTCTGGAAACACCATATATTTT.

The chain is built from TRBV6-5 and TRBJ1-1; 10 bases are shared with TRBD1. Per germline, CDR1 MNHEY and CDR2 SVGAGI. The CDR3 totals 14 residues. Trimming took 6 bases from V and 4 from J; bases not matched to a gene: 5. CDR3 DNA sequence: TGTGCCAGCAGCCGACAGGGGGCGGCCACTGAAGCTTTCTTT. Protein sequence: CASSRQGAATEAFF.

The V and J genes are TRBV18 and TRBJ2-1, with 7 bases identical to TRBD2. The germline V gene encodes CDR1 KGHSH and CDR2 LQKENI. Losses at the gene ends were 6 bases for V and 4 bases for J; bases not matched to a gene: 9. The CDR3 consists of 15 residues. CDR3 region: CASSPGGFGYNEQFF. CDR3 coding DNA: TGTGCCAGCTCTCCCGGGGGGTTCGGTTACAATGAGCAGTTCTTC.

This chain joins TRBV5-4 and TRBJ1-1; D gene unclear. This CDR3 spans 15 amino acids. Germline V gene data show CDR1 as SGHNT and CDR2 as YYREEE (reference sequence). V gave up 4 bases and J gave up 4 bases, with 17 bases separating them. As DNA, the CDR3 is TGTGCCAGCAGCCCGAGTTACCACGGTAGCACTGAAGCTTTCTTT. It specifies CASSPSYHGSTEAFF.

This chain joins TRBV5-1 and TRBJ2-1, with 8 bases that match TRBD2. V shed 5 bases, J shed 0 bases, and the junction held 4 bases outside the gene matches. CDR1 SGHRS and CDR2 YFSETQ come from the germline V gene. CDR3 size: 15 residues. The CDR3 DNA reads TGCGCCAGCAGTGGGGCGGGGGGCTCCTACAATGAGCAGTTCTTC. It is translated as CASSGAGGSYNEQFF.

A note on this clone: This specimen includes other DNA sequences encoding the same CDR3. The chain has TRBV19 and TRBJ1-1; D unclear. V lost 1 base and J lost 1, with 7 bases in between. The CDR3 loop spans 14 amino acids. Per germline, CDR1 LNHDA and CDR2 SQIVND (reference sequence). The CDR3: CASSIGGRNTEAFF. The CDR3 DNA reads as TGTGCCAGTAGTATAGGAGGGCGGAACACTGAAGCTTTCTTT.